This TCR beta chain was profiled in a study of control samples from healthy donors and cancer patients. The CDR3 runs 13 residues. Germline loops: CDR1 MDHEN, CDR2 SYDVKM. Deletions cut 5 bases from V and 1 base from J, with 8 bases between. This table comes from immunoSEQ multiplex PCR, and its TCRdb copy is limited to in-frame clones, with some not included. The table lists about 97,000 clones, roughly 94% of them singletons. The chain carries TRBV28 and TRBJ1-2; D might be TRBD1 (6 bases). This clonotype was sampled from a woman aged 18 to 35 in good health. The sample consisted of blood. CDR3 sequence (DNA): TGTGCCAGCAGTCCACAGGGTAACTATGGCTACACCTTC. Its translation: CASSPQGNYGYTF.